These 21 T cell receptor beta chains originate from one sample sequenced in a study of T cell responses to AZD1222 COVID-19 vaccine. Using immunoSEQ multiplex PCR, the repertoire was profiled, and TCRdb retains in-frame clones only, with some absent. This sample has roughly 160,000 clones, with 90% found just once. Sequenced material: peripheral blood, taken on day 0 of AZD1222 vaccination. All receptors come from an adult in good health.

The chain links TRBV4-2 to TRBJ1-1, with 10 nucleotides matching TRBD1. The length of the CDR3 is 18 residues. Germline V gene sequence: CDR1 LGHNA, CDR2 YNFKEQ. Germline trimming cut 0 bases from V and 5 bases from J; bases unmatched to any gene: 12. The CDR3: CASSQDFLIGQGETEAFF. The CDR3 DNA follows: TGTGCCAGCAGCCAAGATTTTTTAATTGGACAGGGGGAAACTGAAGCTTTCTTT.

V is TRBV11-3 and J is TRBJ2-1; D is possibly TRBD1 (7 bases). The CDR3 extends over 15 amino acids. The V end was cut by 3 bases, the J end by 4 bases, with 13 bases between. Germline V lookup: CDR1 SGHNT, CDR2 YENEEA. The CDR3 spells CASSFPQGGYNEQFF. For the CDR3, the DNA is TGTGCCAGCAGCTTTCCCCAGGGGGGTTACAATGAGCAGTTCTTC.

The chain uses TRBV28 and TRBJ2-7; D may be TRBD2 (7 bases). CDR1 is MDHEN and CDR2 is SYDVKM in the germline V gene. The CDR3 is 14 residues long. Trimming cost V 1 base and J 2 bases, with 9 bases left between them. CDR3 in amino acids: CASSLSGGPYEQYF. The CDR3 DNA follows: TGTGCCAGCAGTTTATCGGGGGGCCCCTACGAGCAGTACTTC. Drawing the rest from reference TRBV28 and TRBJ2-7, the complete variable domain is DVKVTQSSRYLVKRTGEKVFLECVQDMDHENMFWYRQDPGLGLRLIYFSYDVKMKEKGDIPEGYSVSREKKERFSLILESASTNQTSMYLCASSLSGGPYEQYFGPGTRLTVT.

In its sample, this clone was seen many times. The V gene is TRBV6-1, the J gene TRBJ1-6; 7 bases agree with TRBD1. There are 13 residues in the CDR3. The ends lost 10 bases at V and 8 bases at J; junction bases unmatched: 8. CDR1 and CDR2 from the germline V gene are MNHNS and SASEGT. The DNA of the CDR3 is TGTGCCACTCAGGTACAGGGGTATTCACCCCTCCACTTT. Encoded protein: CATQVQGYSPLHF.

The chain couples TRBV6-5 to TRBJ2-7, with D perhaps matching TRBD2 (6 bases). The V and J ends lost 5 bases and 0 bases respectively, with 11 bases between them. Germline CDR1 and CDR2: MNHEY and SVGAGI. This CDR3 is built from 14 residues. CDR3 nucleotide sequence: TGTGCCAGCAGTCGGGACTTAATCTCCTACGAGCAGTACTTC. This sequence encodes CASSRDLISYEQYF.

J is TRBJ1-2 and V is TRBV4-2, with D uncertain. Germline CDR1 is LGHNA and CDR2 is YNFKEQ. The germline V and J ends were trimmed by 0 bases and 4 bases, with 27 bases remaining between them. This CDR3 contains 20 residues. DNA for the CDR3: TGTGCCAGCAGCCAAGATTTCCTTGTTCGGGATAGACCTGCGACCTATGGCTACACCTTC. This codes for CASSQDFLVRDRPATYGYTF.

This clone has a handful of counts. The chain is built from TRBV19 and TRBJ1-2, with D perhaps TRBD1 (6 bases). Germline loops: CDR1 LNHDA, CDR2 SQIVND (reference sequence). Trimming left V 5 bases short and J 6 bases short, with 16 bases between. This CDR3 is 14 amino acids long. CDR3 loop: CASSDRQETNGYTF. Here the CDR3 DNA reads TGTGCCAGTAGTGACCGACAGGAAACTAATGGCTACACCTTC.

This rearrangement joins TRBV19 to TRBJ1-1; a possible D gene is TRBD1 (6 bases). V was trimmed by 5 bases and J by 1 base, leaving 14 bases between them. The CDR3 is 15 amino acids. Germline-derived CDR1 and CDR2 are LNHDA and SQIVND (reference sequence). This CDR3 reads CASSSRQDRNTEAFF. In nucleotides, the CDR3 is TGTGCCAGTAGTTCGAGACAGGATAGGAACACTGAAGCTTTCTTT.

This clone is a singleton in its sample. The chain employs TRBV6-5 and TRBJ2-7, with D perhaps given as TRBD1 or TRBD2 (6 bases each). CDR1 and CDR2 from the germline V gene are MNHEY and SVGAGI. This CDR3 has 15 residues. V lost 7 bases and J 4 bases, leaving 20 bases between the germline ends. The CDR3 region is CASNVEGGGAYEQYF. In DNA form, the CDR3 reads TGTGCCAGCAATGTCGAGGGGGGTGGTGCGTACGAGCAGTACTTC.

CDR3 amino acids: CASIPQGLAETSSYNEQFF. CDR3 bases: TGTGCCAGCATCCCCCAAGGACTAGCGGAGACGAGCTCCTACAATGAGCAGTTCTTC. The genes are TRBV7-9 and TRBJ2-1; 10 bases agree with TRBD2. Unmatched junction bases numbered 15, after V lost 7 bases and J lost 0 bases. The CDR3 is 19 residues long. The germline CDR1 and CDR2 sequences are SEHNR and FQNEAQ (reference sequence).

V is TRBV28 and J is TRBJ2-1, with 7 bases fitting TRBD2. Per germline, CDR1 MDHEN and CDR2 SYDVKM. V was pared by 7 bases and J by 6 bases, with 9 bases of the junction left unmatched. The CDR3 sequence is 14 residues long. The CDR3 sequence: CASNEAGTVNEQFF. The CDR3 DNA sequence: TGTGCCAGCAATGAAGCGGGGACCGTCAATGAGCAGTTCTTC.

The CDR3 DNA reads TGTGCCAGTGAGGGAGGGGGGATTGGTTATGGCTACACCTTC. It specifies CASEGGGIGYGYTF. The gene calls are TRBV28 and TRBJ1-2; maybe TRBD1 (6 bases). Per the germline V gene, CDR1 is MDHEN and CDR2 is SYDVKM. This CDR3 region has 14 residues. V lost 9 bases, J lost 5 bases, and 19 bases lay in between.

The chain recombines TRBV12-3 or TRBV12-4 with TRBJ1-6; TRBD1 might be the D (6 bases). The CDR3 contains 13 residues. V was cut by 4 bases and J by 9 bases, with 10 bases left in between. This chain's CDR3 is CASSSTGASPLHF. The CDR3 coding sequence is TGTGCCAGCAGTTCGACAGGTGCTTCACCCCTCCACTTT.

The V call is TRBV5-5, the J call TRBJ2-6; a weak D match, TRBD2 (6 bases). CDR1 SGHKS and CDR2 YYEKEE come from the germline V gene (reference sequence). The CDR3 sequence is 18 residues long. Trimming cost V 4 bases and J 2 bases, with 19 bases left between them. The CDR3 reads CASSPAGLRGPGANVLTF. In DNA form, the CDR3 reads TGTGCCAGCAGCCCCGCGGGACTCAGAGGGCCTGGGGCCAACGTCCTGACTTTC.

The chain joins TRBV3-1 (or the pseudogene TRBV3-2) to TRBJ1-6, with 8 bases identical to TRBD1. Germline V gives CDR1 LGHDT, CDR2 YNNKEL (reference sequence). V gave up 5 bases and J gave up 8 bases; unmatched junction bases: 2. The CDR3 has 13 amino acids. DNA for the CDR3: TGTGCCAGCAGCTCGACAGGGGATTCACCCCTCCACTTT. Protein: CASSSTGDSPLHF.

This clone was observed a single time. The chain carries TRBV28 and TRBJ1-1, with 9 bases matching TRBD1. CDR1 is MDHEN, CDR2 SYDVKM, per germline. This CDR3 comprises 15 residues. V gave up 6 bases and J gave up 2 bases; unmatched junction bases: 7. The CDR3, as DNA: TGTGCCAGCAGCCCCCGGGGACAGGGAAACACTGAAGCTTTCTTT. Translated, it gives CASSPRGQGNTEAFF.

V and J are TRBV2 and TRBJ1-1; D unclear. The germline gives CDR1 SNHLY, CDR2 FYNNEI. The CDR3 contains 13 residues. The ends were cut back, 7 bases at V and 4 bases at J, with 13 bases in the middle. CDR3 nucleotide sequence: TGTGCCAGCATAGCAAGGGATGGCACTGAAGCTTTCTTT. Translating it yields CASIARDGTEAFF.

V gene TRBV4-2 combines with J gene TRBJ2-7; D is uncertain. Germline CDR1 and CDR2: LGHNA and YNFKEQ. The ends were cut back, 0 bases at V and 4 bases at J, with 1 base in the middle. The CDR3 is 11 residues long. The CDR3 nucleotides read TGTGCCAGCAGCCAAGAGTACGAGCAGTACTTC. Its translation is CASSQEYEQYF.

The J gene is TRBJ2-3, the V gene TRBV6-5, with D hard to call. This CDR3 comprises 13 residues. V lost 10 bases and J 0 bases, leaving 11 bases between the germline ends. CDR1 and CDR2 from the germline V gene are MNHEY and SVGAGI. In DNA, the CDR3 is TGTGCCACCGGGCGAGTAAGCACAGATACGCAGTATTTT. Translated: CATGRVSTDTQYF.

The sample holds one count of this clone. V is TRBV7-2 and J is TRBJ2-7, with D maybe TRBD1 (6 bases). This CDR3 is built from 14 residues. CDR1 and CDR2 (germline): SGHTA, FQGNSA. Trimming removed 5 bases at V and 6 bases at J, with 17 bases between. CDR3 nucleotide sequence: TGTGCCAGCAGCCTGAAAGTGGGGGCCGGCGAGCAGTACTTC. Encoded protein: CASSLKVGAGEQYF. Full variable domain (outside the CDR3, taken from reference TRBV7-2 and TRBJ2-7): GAGVSQSPSNKVTEKGKDVELRCDPISGHTALYWYRQSLGQGLEFLIYFQGNSAPDKSGLPSDRFSAERTGGSVSTLTIQRTQQEDSAVYLCASSLKVGAGEQYFGPGTRLTVT.

This chain uses TRBV3-1 (or the pseudogene TRBV3-2) with TRBJ1-1; D gene uncertain. The CDR3 contains 12 residues. Trimming cost V 8 bases and J 3 bases, with 10 bases left between them. Germline V gives CDR1 LGHDT, CDR2 YNNKEL (reference sequence). CDR3 coding DNA: TGTGCCAGCTCCCGGGTGGACACTGAAGCTTTCTTT. This codes for CASSRVDTEAFF.